These T cell receptor beta chains were read from a single sample in a study of blood T cell repertoires in COVID-19. Generated by immunoSEQ multiplex PCR, the TCRdb table keeps only in-frame clones and is missing some. The repertoire holds roughly 68,000 clones, with about 88% as singletons. The sequenced material came from PBMCs or T cells enriched from blood (not recorded which). The receptor set was obtained from a woman aged 40 to 55 who had recovered from COVID-19. Each CDR3 is given with its conserved first and last residue. D genes are given only for firm matches. Size is stated for part of the rows, as once, few or many counts, or as a class when the clone is expanded.

V gene	D gene	clone size	J gene	CDR3 DNA	CDR3 protein
TRBV7-9	.	.	TRBJ2-2	TGTGCCAGCAGCTTAATGGACACAAGCACCGGGGAGCTGTTTTTT	CASSLMDTSTGELFF
TRBV4-1	.	few	TRBJ2-2	TGCGCCAGCAATAGGAGGGCCCTGGACACCGGGGAGCTGTTTTTT	CASNRRALDTGELFF
TRBV11-2	TRBD1	once	TRBJ1-5	TGTGCCAGCAGCTTAGATGGACAGGGCAATCAGCCCCAGCATTTT	CASSLDGQGNQPQHF
TRBV10-2	.	.	TRBJ1-3	TGCGCCAGCATCAGTGGAAACACCATATATTTT	CASISGNTIYF
TRBV7-9	.	.	TRBJ2-3	TGTGCCAGCAGCCCATTGGGCCGGGGAGACACAGATACGCAGTATTTT	CASSPLGRGDTDTQYF
TRBV10-3	TRBD2	.	TRBJ2-1	TGTGCCATCAGTGCGGCTAGCGGGGGGGCCGTCAATGAGCAGTTCTTC	CAISAASGGAVNEQFF
TRBV9	TRBD2	.	TRBJ2-1	TGTGCCAGCAGCGTAGGGAGGACTAGCGCGGACAATGAGCAGTTCTTC	CASSVGRTSADNEQFF
TRBV28	.	.	TRBJ1-3	TGTGCCAGCAGTTTACACAGGTCCATCTCTGGAAACACCATATATTTT	CASSLHRSISGNTIYF
TRBV6-2/TRBV6-3	.	.	TRBJ1-2	TGTGCCAGCAGTTTCTCCCCCGGAGGGGACTATGGCTACACCTTC	CASSFSPGGDYGYTF
TRBV10-3	TRBD1	.	TRBJ1-5	TGTGCCATCAGACAGGGGAGCAATCAGCCCCAGCATTTT	CAIRQGSNQPQHF
TRBV3-1/TRBV3-2	.	once	TRBJ2-7	TGTGCCAGCAGCCAATCAAGACAGGCCTACTACGAGCAGTACTTC	CASSQSRQAYYEQYF
TRBV27	.	.	TRBJ1-6	TGTGCCAGCAGTTTCCGGGGGAGCGGCCTTAATTCACCCCTCCACTTT	CASSFRGSGLNSPLHF
TRBV6-8	.	.	TRBJ1-6	TGTGCCAGCAGTTACGGAGGGAGCCTGGGTAATTCACCCCTCCACTTT	CASSYGGSLGNSPLHF
TRBV6-2/TRBV6-3	TRBD1	few	TRBJ2-3	TGTGCCAGCAGTGGGACAGGGGGCGCAGATACGCAGTATTTT	CASSGTGGADTQYF
TRBV24-1	.	.	TRBJ2-1	TGTGCCACCAGTGTAGGCGGGACGGGACAGTTCTTC	CATSVGGTGQFF
TRBV11-2	.	once	TRBJ1-1	TGTGCCAGCAGCTTAAGACAGCAGAACACTGAAGCTTTCTTT	CASSLRQQNTEAFF
TRBV19	TRBD1	.	TRBJ1-4	TGTGCCAGTAGTGCAGGGGGCTATGAAAAACTGTTTTTT	CASSAGGYEKLFF
TRBV19	.	.	TRBJ1-2	TGTGCCAGTAGTTCCGAGCGGGACGGCAACTATGGCTACACCTTC	CASSSERDGNYGYTF
TRBV6-2/TRBV6-3	.	.	TRBJ1-3	TGTGCCAGCAGTTACGGGTTGAGAGGGGGTGGAAACACCATATATTTT	CASSYGLRGGGNTIYF
TRBV7-9	.	.	TRBJ2-3	TGTGCCAGCAGACACGAGCGGACGTTGGATACGCAGTATTTT	CASRHERTLDTQYF
TRBV13	.	.	TRBJ2-3	TGTGCCAGCAGCTTAAGGCGGGGGCTCACAGATACGCAGTATTTT	CASSLRRGLTDTQYF
TRBV11-3	.	.	TRBJ2-7	TGTGCCGTGGCGAGGGCGGGGAACTACGAGCAGTACTTC	CAVARAGNYEQYF
TRBV25-1	.	.	TRBJ2-7	TGTGCCACTCAGGGTCAGCGATTCTACGAGCAGTACTTC	CATQGQRFYEQYF
TRBV19	.	.	TRBJ1-2	TGTGCCAGTAGTAGCGAGCTAGGGGCCCTCGGCGCCACCTTC	CASSSELGALGATF
TRBV9	TRBD1	.	TRBJ1-3	TGTGCCAGCGGGACAGGGGTCTCTGGAAACACCATATATTTT	CASGTGVSGNTIYF
TRBV7-2	.	.	TRBJ2-3	TGTGCCAGCAGTAGGGGGGGAGGGTTCAGAGATACGCAGTATTTT	CASSRGGGFRDTQYF
TRBV19	.	once	TRBJ1-3	TGTGCCAGTACCCACAGCTCTGGAAACACCATATATTTT	CASTHSSGNTIYF
TRBV5-4	.	.	TRBJ2-5	TGTGCCAGCAGCTTGGCGGGGAGACAAGAGACCCAGTACTTC	CASSLAGRQETQYF
TRBV9	.	.	TRBJ2-1	TGTGCCAGCAGCGCTTCCGGGATGAGTCGGGATGAGCAGTTCTTC	CASSASGMSRDEQFF
TRBV7-8	.	.	TRBJ1-2	TGTGCCAGCAGCTTAGTTGAGTCCTATGGCTACACCTTC	CASSLVESYGYTF
TRBV5-5	.	.	TRBJ2-7	TGTGCCAGCAGCTTCGACTTCTCCTACGAGCAGTACTTC	CASSFDFSYEQYF
TRBV27	TRBD2	.	TRBJ2-7	TGTGCCAGCAGTTTATCTCCGGGACTAGCAACCTACGAGCAGTACTTC	CASSLSPGLATYEQYF
TRBV27	TRBD2	once	TRBJ2-2	TGTGCCAGCAGTTTAGGAAGCGGGGCGAACACCGGGGAGCTGTTTTTT	CASSLGSGANTGELFF
TRBV5-1	TRBD1	.	TRBJ1-2	TGCGCCAGCAGCGAGGTAGACAGGGCCCGAGGCTACACCTTC	CASSEVDRARGYTF
TRBV6-1	.	.	TRBJ1-3	TGTGCCAGCAGTGAGACAGGTGGAAACACCATATATTTT	CASSETGGNTIYF
TRBV20-1	.	once	TRBJ1-5	TGCAGTGCTAGTTGGGGCAGGGCCAAAACGGCGAGCAATCAGCCCCAGCATTTT	CSASWGRAKTASNQPQHF
TRBV27	TRBD1	.	TRBJ1-5	TGTGCCAGCAGTCCCGGACAGGGGCACCAGCCCCAGCATTTT	CASSPGQGHQPQHF
TRBV15	TRBD1	once	TRBJ2-2	TGTGCCACCAGCAACTCCGACAGGGGGCCGCACACCGGGGAGCTGTTTTTT	CATSNSDRGPHTGELFF
TRBV19	.	.	TRBJ1-1	TGTGCCAGTATTTCCGTCAGGGGCGCGGGGAACACTGAAGCTTTCTTT	CASISVRGAGNTEAFF
TRBV3-1/TRBV3-2	TRBD2	.	TRBJ2-2	TGTGCCAGCAGCCAAGACCTGGCGGGGGGAATCACCGGGGAGCTGTTTTTT	CASSQDLAGGITGELFF
TRBV21-1	.	.	TRBJ1-1	TGTGCCAGCAGTCCAAAGGACAGGGCTAAGGTAAACCTGAACACTGAAGCTTTCTTT	CASSPKDRAKVNLNTEAFF
TRBV25-1	TRBD2	.	TRBJ2-3	TGTGCCAGCAGTGAGGGACTAGCGGGGGCCAAGTGGCCAGATACGCAGTATTTT	CASSEGLAGAKWPDTQYF
TRBV4-2	.	few	TRBJ1-1	TGTGCCAGCAGCCAAGAGATACAGCGGGTCACTGAAGCTTTCTTT	CASSQEIQRVTEAFF
TRBV5-1	TRBD2	.	TRBJ2-5	TGCGCCAGCAGCTTGGAAAGGAGCGGGGTACGACAAGAGACCCAGTACTTC	CASSLERSGVRQETQYF
TRBV5-4	.	few	TRBJ1-1	TGTGCCAGCAGCTTAGGGAGGCTAGTTCGTTCCACTGAAGCTTTCTTT	CASSLGRLVRSTEAFF
TRBV28	TRBD2	.	TRBJ2-3	TGTGCCAGCAGTTCCGGGACTAGCGGGGGTCTTGTCACAGATACGCAGTATTTT	CASSSGTSGGLVTDTQYF
TRBV3-1/TRBV3-2	TRBD2	.	TRBJ2-3	TGTGCCAGCAGTTGGGGACTAGGCGACGCAGATACGCAGTATTTT	CASSWGLGDADTQYF
TRBV12-3/TRBV12-4	TRBD1	.	TRBJ2-6	TGTGCCAGCAGTGGGACAGGGGGTGGCGTCCTGACTTTC	CASSGTGGGVLTF
TRBV7-9	TRBD2	.	TRBJ2-3	TGTGCCAGCAGCTTAGGCCTCGGACTAGCGGGGGGCAGCACAGATACGCAGTATTTT	CASSLGLGLAGGSTDTQYF
TRBV9	.	.	TRBJ1-1	TGTGCCAGCAGCGTAGAGCGGAACACTGAAGCTTTCTTT	CASSVERNTEAFF
TRBV5-4	TRBD1	.	TRBJ2-7	TGTGCCAGCAGCTTCCGGGACAGGGACGAGCAGTACTTC	CASSFRDRDEQYF
TRBV27	.	.	TRBJ2-1	TGTGCCAGCAGTTTTTTGACAGACAATGAGCAGTTCTTC	CASSFLTDNEQFF
TRBV2	TRBD2	.	TRBJ2-1	TGTGCCTGCGTAAGCGGGGGGAACTACAATGAGCAGTTCTTC	CACVSGGNYNEQFF
TRBV12-1	.	once	TRBJ2-6	TGTGCCAGCAGCTTTTTGGGACAGGGGGCGCGTGGGGCCAACGTCCTGACTTTC	CASSFLGQGARGANVLTF
TRBV5-1	.	once	TRBJ1-3	TGCGCCAGCAGCGAGGCAGAGTTGTACTCTGGAAACACCATATATTTT	CASSEAELYSGNTIYF
TRBV11-2	.	few	TRBJ1-6	TGTGCCAGCAGCTTAGAGGGGGGTACAAATTCACCCCTCCACTTT	CASSLEGGTNSPLHF